The T cell receptor beta chain described here comes from a study of cytomegalovirus exposure and HLA in healthy donors. Overall study findings and caveats: Presence/absence analyses supposed approximately even sequencing depth among donors.

With regard to this clone: What it recognizes is unknown.

60 Vbeta and 13 Jbeta primers were used in PCR. Repertoires were generated with immunoSEQ multiplex PCR, while TCRdb's copy carries only in-frame clones and drops some. The sample yields about 87,000 clones, 74% seen once. V dropped 7 bases and J dropped 1 base, with 7 bases sitting between them. The CDR3 sequence is 12 residues long. The germline gives CDR1 GTSNPN, CDR2 SVGIG (reference sequence). This TCR was sampled from a man aged 30-40 years in good health and CMV-seropositive. Material for sequencing was PBMCs. This chain joins TRBV30 and TRBJ1-4; D is perhaps TRBD1 (5 bases). The CDR3 here is CASDRTNEKLFF. Written as DNA, the CDR3 is TGTGCCTCAGACAGAACTAATGAAAAACTGTTTTTT.